This T cell receptor beta chain derives from a study of cytomegalovirus exposure and HLA in healthy donors. Study results and caveats: A later analysis associated under 20,000 TCR beta sequences with HLA alleles at a 0.05 false discovery rate.

A multiplex PCR was run with 60 Vbeta primers and 13 Jbeta primers. Assay used: immunoSEQ multiplex PCR; TCRdb lists only in-frame clones, some missing. Its table lists approximately 110,000 clones. Germline CDR1 MNHNS, CDR2 SASEGT. The CDR3 runs to 18 residues. V shed 2 bases, J shed 1 base, and the junction held 10 bases outside the gene matches. With respect to this clone: Its specificity is not known.

The chain links TRBV6-1 to TRBJ2-2; 7 bases fit TRBD1. The sample comprised PBMCs. The receptor was derived from a middle-aged man in good health and CMV-seropositive. The chain's CDR3 is CASSELRGSRKNTGELFF. The CDR3 DNA is TGTGCCAGCAGTGAACTCAGGGGGTCGAGAAAGAACACCGGGGAGCTGTTTTTT.